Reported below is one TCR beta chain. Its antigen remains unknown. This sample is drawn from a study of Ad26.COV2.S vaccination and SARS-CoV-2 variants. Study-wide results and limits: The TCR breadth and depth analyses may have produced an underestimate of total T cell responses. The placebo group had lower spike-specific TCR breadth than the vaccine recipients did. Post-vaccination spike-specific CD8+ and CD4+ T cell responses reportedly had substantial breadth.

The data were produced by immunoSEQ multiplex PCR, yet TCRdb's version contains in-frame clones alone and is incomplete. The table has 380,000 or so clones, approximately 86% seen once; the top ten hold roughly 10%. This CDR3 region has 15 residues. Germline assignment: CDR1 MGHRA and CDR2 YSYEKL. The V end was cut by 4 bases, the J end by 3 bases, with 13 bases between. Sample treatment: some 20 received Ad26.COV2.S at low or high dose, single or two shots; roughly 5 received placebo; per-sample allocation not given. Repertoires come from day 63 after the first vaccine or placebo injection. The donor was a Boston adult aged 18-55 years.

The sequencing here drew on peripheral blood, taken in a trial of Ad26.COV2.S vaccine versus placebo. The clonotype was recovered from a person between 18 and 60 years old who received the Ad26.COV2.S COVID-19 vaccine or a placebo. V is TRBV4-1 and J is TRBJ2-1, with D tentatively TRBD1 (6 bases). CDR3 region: CASSPQGSFYNEQFF. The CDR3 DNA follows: TGCGCCAGCAGCCCCCAGGGGAGTTTCTACAATGAGCAGTTCTTC.